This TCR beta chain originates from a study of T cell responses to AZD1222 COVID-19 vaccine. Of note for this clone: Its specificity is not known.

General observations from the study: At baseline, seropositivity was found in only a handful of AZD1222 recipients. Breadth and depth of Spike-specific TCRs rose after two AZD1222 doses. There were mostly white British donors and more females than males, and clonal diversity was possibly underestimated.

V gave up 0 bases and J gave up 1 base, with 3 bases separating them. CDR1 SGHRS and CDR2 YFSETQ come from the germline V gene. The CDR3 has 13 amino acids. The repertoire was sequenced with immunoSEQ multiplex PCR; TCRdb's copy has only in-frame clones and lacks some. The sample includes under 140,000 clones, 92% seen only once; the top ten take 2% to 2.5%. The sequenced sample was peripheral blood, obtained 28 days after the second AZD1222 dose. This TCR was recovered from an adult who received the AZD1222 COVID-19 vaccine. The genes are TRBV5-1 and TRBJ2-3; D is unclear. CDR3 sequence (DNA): TGCGCCAGCAGCTTGGTCGGCACAGATACGCAGTATTTT. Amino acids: CASSLVGTDTQYF.